The 7 T cell receptor beta chains below were found in one sample sequenced in a study of blood T cell repertoires in COVID-19. Measured with immunoSEQ multiplex PCR; TCRdb has only the in-frame clones, and not every one. The table lists 84,000 or so clones, more than 80% of them singletons. Input material: peripheral blood. All receptors derive from a human donor in a cohort sampled during active COVID-19.

J is TRBJ1-2 and V is TRBV4-3, with a weak D call TRBD1 (5 bases). Germline CDR1 reads LGHNA; CDR2 reads YSLEER. Trimming cost V 1 base and J 6 bases, with 6 bases left between them. The CDR3 contains 12 residues. The CDR3 reads CASSQVGDGYTF. The CDR3 DNA sequence: TGCGCCAGCAGCCAAGTAGGGGATGGCTACACCTTC.

This chain links TRBV9 with TRBJ1-5; no firm D call. The CDR3 length is 12 residues. Germline-derived CDR1 and CDR2 are SGDLS and YYNGEE. The ends were cut back, 4 bases at V and 9 bases at J, with 11 bases in the middle. The CDR3 nucleotides read TGTGCCAGCAGCCCCGCGGGTGGGCCCCAGCATTTT. This gives the protein CASSPAGGPQHF.

The chain couples TRBV6-2 or TRBV6-3 to TRBJ2-1; 8 bases agree with TRBD2. The V gene's germline CDR1 is MNHEY and CDR2 SVGEGT. V was clipped by 5 bases and J by 2 bases; unmatched bases: 5. The CDR3 extends over 15 amino acids. DNA for the CDR3: TGTGCCAGCAGTCTGCAGCGGGGGACCTACAATGAGCAGTTCTTC. It yields the protein CASSLQRGTYNEQFF.

This sequence joins TRBV7-2 and TRBJ2-7; 7 bases line up with TRBD1. The J segment lost 8 bases and the V segment lost 2 bases, leaving 12 bases of the junction unmatched. The CDR3 runs to 15 residues. Germline V gene sequence: CDR1 SGHTA, CDR2 FQGNSA. CDR3 loop: CASSLPRGQRAQQYF. The DNA for the CDR3 is TGTGCCAGCAGCTTACCTCGGGGACAGAGGGCGCAGCAGTACTTC.

In its sample, this clone was seen once. The rearrangement uses TRBV7-9 and TRBJ1-6; the match to TRBD1 covers 7 bases. V lost 3 bases, J lost 7 bases, and 3 bases stayed unmatched. The CDR3 length is 14 residues. Germline V CDR1 and CDR2: SEHNR, FQNEAQ (reference sequence). The CDR3 DNA sequence: TGTGCCAGCAGCTTTATAGGGGGCAATTCACCCCTCCACTTT. Translated, it gives CASSFIGGNSPLHF.

V usage is TRBV3-1 (or the pseudogene TRBV3-2) and J usage is TRBJ1-5; 10 bases are a match to TRBD1. Unmatched junction bases numbered 5, after V lost 4 bases and J lost 8 bases. From germline, CDR1 is LGHDT and CDR2 YNNKEL (reference sequence). The CDR3 contains 14 residues. DNA for the CDR3: TGTGCCAGCAGCCTGACAGGGGGCAGGGAGCCCCAGCATTTT. It specifies CASSLTGGREPQHF.

The chain employs TRBV6-2 or TRBV6-3 and TRBJ2-1; D possibly corresponds to TRBD2 (6 bases). The germline V and J ends were trimmed by 1 base and 1 base, with 14 bases remaining between them. Germline lookup yields CDR1 MNHEY and CDR2 SVGEGT. The CDR3 spans 17 residues. This chain's CDR3 is CASSYFTLAPSYNEQFF. CDR3 bases: TGTGCCAGCAGTTACTTTACACTAGCACCTTCCTACAATGAGCAGTTCTTC.